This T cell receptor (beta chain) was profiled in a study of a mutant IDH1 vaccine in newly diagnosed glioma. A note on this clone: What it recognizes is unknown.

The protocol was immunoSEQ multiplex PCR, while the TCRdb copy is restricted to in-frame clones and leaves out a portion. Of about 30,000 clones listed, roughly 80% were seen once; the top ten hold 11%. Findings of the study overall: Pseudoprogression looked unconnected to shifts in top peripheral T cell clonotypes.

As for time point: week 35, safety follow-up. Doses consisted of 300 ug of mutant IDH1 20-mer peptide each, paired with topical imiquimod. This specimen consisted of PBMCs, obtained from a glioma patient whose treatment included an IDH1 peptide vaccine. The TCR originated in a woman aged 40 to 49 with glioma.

In DNA, the CDR3 is TGTGCCAGCAGCCTACTACCGGACCCTAACTATGGCTACACCTTC. Encoded protein: CASSLLPDPNYGYTF. The chain carries TRBV9 and TRBJ1-2; no firm D call. This CDR3 spans 15 amino acids. Germline assignment: CDR1 SGDLS and CDR2 YYNGEE. Trimming removed 4 bases at V and 0 bases at J, with 13 bases between.